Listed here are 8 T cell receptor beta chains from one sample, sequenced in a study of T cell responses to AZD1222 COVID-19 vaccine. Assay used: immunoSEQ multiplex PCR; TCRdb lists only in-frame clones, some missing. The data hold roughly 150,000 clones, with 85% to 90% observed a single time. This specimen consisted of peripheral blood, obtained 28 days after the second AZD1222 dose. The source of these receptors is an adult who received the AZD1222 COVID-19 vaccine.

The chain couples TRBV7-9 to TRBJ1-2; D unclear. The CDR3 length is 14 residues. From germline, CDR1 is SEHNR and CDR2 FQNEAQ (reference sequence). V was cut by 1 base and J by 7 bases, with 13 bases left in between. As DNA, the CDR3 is TGTGCCAGCAGCTTAGGAGGCCGGGCCGGTGGCTACACCTTC. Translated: CASSLGGRAGGYTF.

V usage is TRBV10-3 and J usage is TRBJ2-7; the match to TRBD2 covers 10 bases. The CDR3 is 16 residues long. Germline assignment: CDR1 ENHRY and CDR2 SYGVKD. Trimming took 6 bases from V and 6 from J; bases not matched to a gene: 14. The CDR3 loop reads CAISPQGSGRVREQYF. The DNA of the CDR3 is TGTGCCATCAGCCCCCAGGGCAGCGGGAGGGTCCGCGAGCAGTACTTC.

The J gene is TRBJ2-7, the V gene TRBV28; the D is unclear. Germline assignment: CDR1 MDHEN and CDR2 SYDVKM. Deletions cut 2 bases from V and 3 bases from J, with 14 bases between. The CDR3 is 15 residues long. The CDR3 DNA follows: TGTGCCAGCAGTTTAAAGTCGGCAGGCAGCTACGAGCAGTACTTC. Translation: CASSLKSAGSYEQYF.

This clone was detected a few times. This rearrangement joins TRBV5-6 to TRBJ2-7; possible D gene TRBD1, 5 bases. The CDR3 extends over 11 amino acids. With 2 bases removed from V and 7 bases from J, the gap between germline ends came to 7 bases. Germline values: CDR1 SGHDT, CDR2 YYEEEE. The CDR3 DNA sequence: TGTGCCAGCAGCTTAAACAGGGAGCAGTACGTC. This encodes CASSLNREQYV.

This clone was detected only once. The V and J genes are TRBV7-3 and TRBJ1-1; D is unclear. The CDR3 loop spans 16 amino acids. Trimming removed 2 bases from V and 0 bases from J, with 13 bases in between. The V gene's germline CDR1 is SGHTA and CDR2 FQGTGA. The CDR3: CASSLQAGLMNTEAFF. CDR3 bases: TGTGCCAGCAGCTTACAGGCAGGCCTCATGAACACTGAAGCTTTCTTT.

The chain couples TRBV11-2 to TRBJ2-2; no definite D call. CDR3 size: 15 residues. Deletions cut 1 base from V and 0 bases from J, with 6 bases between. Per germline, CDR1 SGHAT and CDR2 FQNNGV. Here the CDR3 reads CASSLGSANTGELFF. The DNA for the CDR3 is TGTGCCAGCAGCTTAGGGTCTGCGAACACCGGGGAGCTGTTTTTT. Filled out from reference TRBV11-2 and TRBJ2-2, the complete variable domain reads EAGVAQSPRYKIIEKRQSVAFWCNPISGHATLYWYQQILGQGPKLLIQFQNNGVVDDSQLPKDRFSAERLKGVDSTLKIQPAKLEDSAVYLCASSLGSANTGELFFGEGSRLTVL.

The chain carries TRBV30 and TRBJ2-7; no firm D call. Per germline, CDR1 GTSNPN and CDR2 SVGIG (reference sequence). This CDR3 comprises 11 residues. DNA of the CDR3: TGTGCTCTGGAACCCCCAACCGAGCAGTACTTC. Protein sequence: CALEPPTEQYF.

The CDR3 spells CASSEETGGRYGYTF. The CDR3 DNA is TGTGCCAGCAGTGAGGAGACAGGGGGCCGGTATGGCTACACCTTC. The rearrangement links TRBV6-1 to TRBJ1-2; the match to TRBD1 covers 10 bases. CDR1 MNHNS and CDR2 SASEGT come from the germline V gene. The CDR3 is 15 residues long. V gave up 3 bases and J gave up 5 bases; unmatched junction bases: 6.